These T cell receptor beta chains were read from a single sample in a study of T-cell memory formation after mild COVID-19. TCRdb ran MiXCR on the 5' RACE reads and lists one entry per CDR3 protein. The sample lists approximately 150,000 distinct CDR3 sequences; roughly 6.2% were seen once. Specimen: PBMCs or a T cell subset sorted from them (not recorded which). Source of these receptors: an adult woman who had mild COVID-19 (a few samples of this study predate the infection). Cell type and time point are not known. CDR3s include the opening cysteine and the closing phenylalanine or tryptophan. The order of the fields is clone size, J gene, V gene, D gene, CDR3 protein, CDR3 DNA. The D gene is left open where the match is weak. Where a row states a size, it is once, few, many or the class of an expanded clone; other rows omit it.

>many|TRBJ2-6|TRBV27|.
CASSWDGGVSGANVLTF
TGTGCCAGCAGTTGGGACGGTGGGGTCTCTGGGGCCAACGTCCTGACTTTC
>many|TRBJ2-1|TRBV29-1|TRBD2
CSVSGRAYNEQFF
TGCAGCGTTAGCGGGAGAGCGTACAATGAGCAGTTCTTC
>many|TRBJ2-1|TRBV25-1|.
CASNEGNEQFF
TGTGCCAGCAATGAGGGCAATGAGCAGTTCTTC
>.|TRBJ2-1|TRBV16|TRBD2
CASSQSPSGGDNEQFF
TGTGCCAGCAGCCAATCGCCTAGCGGGGGGGACAATGAGCAGTTCTTC
>many|TRBJ2-1|TRBV6-5|TRBD2
CASSYRGTSPDEQFF
TGTGCCAGCAGTTACAGAGGGACTAGTCCAGATGAGCAGTTCTTC
>few|TRBJ2-5|TRBV24-1|TRBD1
CATSDRQGVKETQYF
TGTGCCACCAGTGATCGACAGGGCGTAAAAGAGACCCAGTACTTC
>.|TRBJ2-1|TRBV20-1|.
CSARGRKIDEQFF
TGCAGTGCTAGAGGACGGAAAATCGATGAGCAGTTCTTC
>many|TRBJ2-3|TRBV24-1|.
CATSDPRRRTDTQYF
TGTGCCACCAGTGACCCCCGCCGGCGCACAGATACGCAGTATTTT
>few|TRBJ1-2|TRBV7-2|TRBD1
CASSPRGQKSYYGYTF
TGTGCCAGCAGCCCAAGGGGACAGAAGTCTTATTATGGCTACACCTTC
>many|TRBJ1-1|TRBV10-3|.
CAISEIGTEAFF
TGTGCCATCAGTGAAATCGGCACTGAAGCTTTCTTT
>.|TRBJ2-3|TRBV5-1|.
CASSLEASDTQYF
TGCGCCAGCAGCTTGGAAGCGTCAGATACGCAGTATTTT
>few|TRBJ1-4|TRBV5-1|.
CASSLEADNEKLFF
TGCGCCAGCAGCTTGGAGGCGGACAATGAAAAACTGTTTTTT
>few|TRBJ1-2|TRBV12-3/TRBV12-4|TRBD1
CASSSSTGGAYGYTF
TGTGCCAGCAGTTCCAGTACAGGGGGCGCCTATGGCTACACCTTC
>.|TRBJ2-2|TRBV7-3|.
CASTSTNTGELFF
TGTGCCAGCACCAGTACGAACACCGGGGAGCTGTTTTTT
>.|TRBJ2-1|TRBV24-1|TRBD2
CATSDASGRLGYNEQFF
TGTGCCACCAGTGATGCTAGCGGGAGACTAGGCTACAATGAGCAGTTCTTC
>few|TRBJ2-7|TRBV10-1|.
CASSEPSYEQYF
TGCGCCAGCAGTGAGCCCAGCTACGAGCAGTACTTC
>few|TRBJ1-2|TRBV29-1|.
CSVDRPTNYGYTF
TGCAGCGTTGACAGACCAACAAACTATGGCTACACCTTC
>few|TRBJ1-1|TRBV7-9|.
CASSSQGPHTEAFF
TGTGCCAGCAGCTCCCAGGGTCCTCACACTGAAGCTTTCTTT
>many|TRBJ2-7|TRBV9|TRBD2
CASSAGGAAYEQYF
TGTGCCAGCAGCGCCGGGGGGGCCGCCTACGAGCAGTACTTC
>few|TRBJ2-2|TRBV24-1|.
CATSDSHGELFF
TGTGCCACCAGTGATAGCCACGGGGAGCTGTTTTTT
>.|TRBJ2-7|TRBV20-1|TRBD1
CSALGTAVSYEQYF
TGCAGTGCTCTCGGGACAGCCGTTTCCTACGAGCAGTACTTC
>many|TRBJ1-5|TRBV7-2|.
CASSSRGDQPQHF
TGTGCCAGCAGCTCGAGGGGAGATCAGCCCCAGCATTTT
>.|TRBJ1-2|TRBV12-3/TRBV12-4|.
CASSLFTGRSGYTF
TGTGCCAGCAGTCTCTTTACAGGGAGAAGTGGCTACACCTTC
>few|TRBJ2-7|TRBV24-1|TRBD1
CATSDLTGGVYEQYF
TGTGCCACCAGTGATCTCACAGGGGGCGTCTACGAGCAGTACTTC
>few|TRBJ2-7|TRBV25-1|TRBD2
CASSALAGVLYF
TGTGCCAGCAGTGCCTTAGCGGGAGTCTTGTACTTC
>many|TRBJ2-5|TRBV5-1|.
CASSLGPEETQYF
TGCGCCAGCAGCTTGGGCCCAGAAGAGACCCAGTACTTC
>few|TRBJ1-5|TRBV5-4|TRBD1
CASSYQTGAAGNQPQHF
TGTGCCAGCAGCTATCAGACAGGGGCAGCGGGCAATCAGCCCCAGCATTTT
>many|TRBJ2-7|TRBV12-3/TRBV12-4|.
CASSLAYGGSYEQYF
TGTGCCAGCAGTTTAGCGTATGGGGGCTCCTACGAGCAGTACTTC
>.|TRBJ2-1|TRBV24-1|.
CATSDSERTRRFF
TGTGCCACCAGTGATTCCGAGCGGACCCGGAGATTCTTC
>few|TRBJ2-1|TRBV3-1|.
CASSRNAEQFF
TGTGCCAGCAGCAGAAACGCAGAACAGTTCTTC
>.|TRBJ1-5|TRBV7-2|.
CASSLAGLINQPQHF
TGTGCCAGCAGCCTGGCGGGACTGATCAATCAGCCCCAGCATTTT